Below, 25 T cell receptor beta chains from the same sample are listed, as sequenced in a study of blood T cell repertoires in COVID-19 (TCRdb year 2020). Library construction relied on the immunoSEQ multiplex PCR assay. Held by TCRdb, this immuneACCESS table contains in-frame sequences only and omits some clones. Under half of the omission traces to an unresolved V gene where checked; the cause of the rest is unknown. Counted in this sample were 200,000 to 300,000 clones; around 82% of them appeared once. In total, the top ten clones hold 4% to 5% of the sample. The specimen was peripheral blood. Receptors originate from a woman between 70 and 85 years old with acute or convalescent COVID-19.

V usage is TRBV5-6 and J usage is TRBJ1-1; 7 bases match TRBD1. V lost 1 base to trimming and J lost 1 base; unmatched junction nucleotides: 1. The CDR3 length is 14 residues. The germline V gene encodes CDR1 SGHDT and CDR2 YYEEEE. This chain's CDR3 is CASSLRQGNTEAFF. The CDR3 region has the DNA TGTGCCAGCAGCTTGAGACAGGGGAACACTGAAGCTTTCTTT.

This rearrangement joins TRBV5-1 to TRBJ1-1; perhaps TRBD1 as D (6 bases). The V gene's germline CDR1 is SGHRS and CDR2 YFSETQ. Trimming removed 4 bases at V and 4 bases at J, with 17 bases between. This CDR3 has 15 residues. As DNA, the CDR3 is TGCGCCAGCAGCCCCCAACAGGGAAGTACCACTGAAGCTTTCTTT. Translating it yields CASSPQQGSTTEAFF.

The CDR3 is CASSRGKGVGAFF. In nucleotides, the CDR3 is TGTGCCAGCAGCCGAGGGAAGGGGGTTGGAGCTTTCTTT. The chain carries TRBV11-3 and TRBJ1-1, with D maybe TRBD1 (6 bases). V lost 5 bases to trimming and J lost 10 bases, with 17 bases between them. The CDR3 contains 13 residues. The V gene's germline CDR1 is SGHNT and CDR2 YENEEA.

V usage is TRBV19 and J usage is TRBJ1-4; D is undetermined. Trimming left V 7 bases short and J 5 bases short, with 14 bases between. Germline-derived CDR1 and CDR2 are LNHDA and SQIVND (reference sequence). This CDR3 region has 14 residues. The CDR3 region is CASMSPGFNEKLFF. The CDR3 DNA follows: TGTGCCAGTATGTCCCCGGGGTTCAATGAAAAACTGTTTTTT.

The chain links TRBV19 to TRBJ2-5; D perhaps matches TRBD1 (6 bases). V lost 5 bases to trimming and J lost 0 bases, with 10 bases between them. This CDR3 is 14 amino acids long. Germline V gives CDR1 LNHDA, CDR2 SQIVND (reference sequence). The CDR3 protein is CASSGTTYQETQYF. The CDR3, as DNA: TGTGCCAGTAGTGGGACAACGTACCAAGAGACCCAGTACTTC. The full variable domain, completed using reference TRBV19 and TRBJ2-5, is DGGITQSPKYLFRKEGQNVTLSCEQNLNHDAMYWYRQDPGQGLRLIYYSQIVNDFQKGDIAEGYSVSREKKESFPLTVTSAQKNPTAFYLCASSGTTYQETQYFGPGTRLLVL.

This chain links TRBV2 with TRBJ2-3; 11 nucleotides match TRBD2. The CDR3 runs to 15 residues. Losses at the gene ends were 7 bases for V and 6 bases for J; bases not matched to a gene: 9. Germline V gives CDR1 SNHLY, CDR2 FYNNEI. The CDR3 region is CASILLAGAGDTQYF. The CDR3 nucleotides read TGTGCCAGCATCTTACTAGCGGGGGCAGGGGATACGCAGTATTTT.

The chain is built from TRBV10-3 and TRBJ1-2; perhaps TRBD1 as D (5 bases). CDR1 and CDR2 (germline): ENHRY, SYGVKD. The CDR3 has 14 residues. V was pared by 2 bases and J by 7 bases, with 14 bases between. This CDR3 reads CAISEGGAPSGYTF. The CDR3 region has the DNA TGTGCCATCAGTGAGGGAGGGGCGCCTAGTGGCTACACCTTC.

The chain is built from TRBV4-3 and TRBJ1-2, with D unresolved. Germline CDR1 reads LGHNA; CDR2 reads YSLEER. Deletions cut 3 bases from V and 0 bases from J, with 11 bases between. CDR3 length equals 15 residues. The CDR3 nucleotides are TGCGCCAGCAGCCAGGCTTACACGTCTAACTATGGCTACACCTTC. It encodes CASSQAYTSNYGYTF.

The genes are TRBV3-1 (or the pseudogene TRBV3-2) and TRBJ1-1; D call uncertain. This CDR3 comprises 11 residues. V shed 2 bases and J shed 5 bases, with 3 bases lying between them. CDR1 and CDR2 from the germline V gene are LGHDT and YNNKEL (reference sequence). CDR3 nucleotide sequence: TGTGCCAGCAGCCAAACAACTGAAGCTTTCTTT. This gives the protein CASSQTTEAFF.

This chain uses TRBV3-1 (or the pseudogene TRBV3-2) with TRBJ1-3; 7 positions match TRBD1. The CDR3 is made up of 17 amino acids. Germline V gives CDR1 LGHDT, CDR2 YNNKEL (reference sequence). V was pared by 1 base and J by 1 base, with 7 bases of the junction left unmatched. CDR3 sequence reads: CASSQVPRQGSGNTIYF. The CDR3 DNA sequence: TGTGCCAGCAGCCAAGTCCCCCGACAGGGTTCTGGAAACACCATATATTTT.

This clone was recorded once. V is TRBV20-1 and J is TRBJ2-3; TRBD1 is a possible D gene (6 bases). With 3 bases removed from V and 5 bases from J, the gap between germline ends came to 15 bases. Germline CDR1 is DFQATT and CDR2 is SNEGSKA (reference sequence). This CDR3 contains 14 residues. The CDR3 region has the DNA TGCAGTGCTAGTCAGGACAGTGGTCTAGATACGCAGTATTTT. It yields the protein CSASQDSGLDTQYF.

The chain employs TRBV27 and TRBJ2-1; possible D gene TRBD2, 6 bases. This CDR3 contains 14 residues. In germline, CDR1 is MNHEY, CDR2 SMNVEV (reference sequence). V was trimmed by 3 bases and J by 9 bases, leaving 15 bases between them. The chain's CDR3 is CASSFFPGGSEQFF. For the CDR3, the DNA is TGTGCCAGCAGTTTTTTTCCTGGGGGGTCTGAGCAGTTCTTC.

V gene TRBV6-1 combines with J gene TRBJ1-2, with TRBD1 matching over 9 bases. V lost 4 bases to trimming and J lost 4 bases; unmatched junction nucleotides: 13. The CDR3 length is 17 residues. Germline V gene lookup returns CDR1 MNHNS and CDR2 SASEGT. The CDR3 sequence: CASSGPGGQGLFYGYTF. In nucleotides, the CDR3 is TGTGCCAGCAGTGGACCCGGTGGACAGGGGCTTTTCTATGGCTACACCTTC.

The rearrangement joins TRBV10-3 to TRBJ1-5; D not certain. This CDR3 contains 15 residues. The germline gives CDR1 ENHRY, CDR2 SYGVKD. Trimming cost V 4 bases and J 0 bases, with 10 bases left between them. The CDR3 spells CAISGIGDSNQPQHF. The CDR3 DNA sequence: TGTGCCATCAGTGGTATAGGAGATAGCAATCAGCCCCAGCATTTT.

The rearrangement uses TRBV6-4 and TRBJ1-6; D possibly corresponds to TRBD1 (6 bases). The CDR3 covers 15 residues. Deletions cut 4 bases from V and 6 bases from J, with 13 bases between. From germline, CDR1 is MRHNA and CDR2 SNTAGT. The CDR3, as DNA: TGTGCCAGCAGTGCAGACAGGATGAGTAATTCACCCCTCCACTTT. Protein: CASSADRMSNSPLHF.

V usage is TRBV4-3 and J usage is TRBJ2-7; D may be TRBD2 (6 bases). In germline, CDR1 is LGHNA, CDR2 YSLEER. With 0 bases removed from V and 2 bases from J, the gap between germline ends came to 11 bases. This CDR3 has 15 amino acids. In DNA form, the CDR3 reads TGCGCCAGCAGCCAAGATCCGGGGGAGCCCTACGAGCAGTACTTC. Translated: CASSQDPGEPYEQYF.

The chain carries TRBV4-2 and TRBJ1-1, with TRBD1 as a possible D gene (5 bases). CDR3 length: 16 residues. Per germline, CDR1 LGHNA and CDR2 YNFKEQ. V lost 1 base and J lost 2, with 14 bases in between. CDR3 sequence: CASSQVLRQSNTEAFF. DNA of the CDR3: TGTGCCAGCAGCCAAGTTTTGCGACAGTCCAACACTGAAGCTTTCTTT.

The chain combines TRBV9 with TRBJ1-5, with D perhaps matching TRBD1 (5 bases). Germline CDR1 SGDLS, CDR2 YYNGEE. The CDR3 has 15 residues. Trimming shortened V by 0 bases and J by 7 bases, and 14 bases separated the two germline ends. Written as DNA, the CDR3 is TGTGCCAGCAGCGTAGGTTGGGAGGGGCGGCAGCCCCAGCATTTT. Protein product: CASSVGWEGRQPQHF.

This clone was seen a few times. The CDR3 protein is CASSDSTGPYGYTF. The CDR3 DNA is TGTGCCAGCAGCGACTCGACAGGGCCCTATGGCTACACCTTC. The chain employs TRBV5-4 and TRBJ1-2, with 7 bases identical to TRBD1. Germline V gives CDR1 SGHNT, CDR2 YYREEE (reference sequence). Trimming cost V 4 bases and J 4 bases; bases outside gene matches: 7. The CDR3 extends over 14 amino acids.

In its sample, this clone was seen once. The V gene is TRBV19, the J gene TRBJ1-5; no clear D gene. This CDR3 region has 12 residues. V was shortened by 6 bases and J by 6 bases, with 9 bases between the two germline ends. Germline lookup yields CDR1 LNHDA and CDR2 SQIVND (reference sequence). CDR3 sequence: CASRPPGQPQHF. The CDR3 coding sequence is TGTGCCAGTAGACCACCCGGTCAGCCCCAGCATTTT. The complete variable domain, with remaining parts taken from reference TRBV19 and TRBJ1-5, reads DGGITQSPKYLFRKEGQNVTLSCEQNLNHDAMYWYRQDPGQGLRLIYYSQIVNDFQKGDIAEGYSVSREKKESFPLTVTSAQKNPTAFYLCASRPPGQPQHFGDGTRLSIL.

The genes are TRBV19 and TRBJ1-5; 7 bases line up with TRBD1. The CDR3 covers 16 residues. V trimming: 7 bases; J trimming: 1 base; junction bases outside the gene matches: 10. The germline CDR1 and CDR2 sequences are LNHDA and SQIVND (reference sequence). CDR3 coding DNA: TGTGCCAGTACTAACAGGGGTCAGAGGAGCAATCAGCCCCAGCATTTT. This encodes CASTNRGQRSNQPQHF.

This chain uses TRBV10-1 with TRBJ2-5; 9 bases line up with TRBD2. The CDR3 runs to 17 residues. The germline V gene has CDR1 WNHNN and CDR2 SYGVQD (reference sequence). The junction had 7 bases not matched to a gene; V was cut back by 0 bases and J by 2 bases. The CDR3 nucleotides read TGCGCCAGCAGTGAGTCGATTTCCCTAGCGGGGCAAGAGACCCAGTACTTC. This sequence encodes CASSESISLAGQETQYF.

This sequence joins TRBV3-1 (or the pseudogene TRBV3-2) and TRBJ2-3; 15 bases align to TRBD2. Germline assignment: CDR1 LGHDT and CDR2 YNNKEL (reference sequence). V dropped 1 base and J dropped 6; count of bases not matched to a gene: 11. CDR3 length equals 19 residues. The CDR3 loop is CASSQGTPGLAGGGDTQYF. As DNA, the CDR3 is TGTGCCAGCAGCCAAGGCACTCCGGGACTAGCGGGGGGAGGGGATACGCAGTATTTT.

This clone was counted once. The V and J genes are TRBV7-2 and TRBJ2-5, with D possibly TRBD1 on 7 matching bases. V lost 4 bases, J lost 4 bases, and 13 bases lay in between. The CDR3 loop spans 14 amino acids. Germline V CDR1 and CDR2: SGHTA, FQGNSA. In nucleotides, the CDR3 is TGTGCCAGCAGCTACCAGGGGGGCGGAGAGACCCAGTACTTC. It translates to CASSYQGGGETQYF.

This chain uses TRBV7-2 with TRBJ2-3, with D perhaps matching TRBD2 (6 bases). Germline V gene lookup returns CDR1 SGHTA and CDR2 FQGNSA. V lost 5 bases and J 0 bases, leaving 15 bases between the germline ends. This CDR3 contains 16 residues. In DNA, the CDR3 is TGTGCCAGCAGCGAACAAGGGAGGATTAGCACAGATACGCAGTATTTT. Its translation is CASSEQGRISTDTQYF.